The 32 T cell receptor beta chains presented below share a single source sample, sequenced in a study of vaccination and CD4 T cells after COVID-19. The assay that was used to sequence DNA from cultured CD4+ T cells was the Oncomine TCR Beta short-read assay. TCRdb reanalysed the PCR reads using MiXCR and keeps one entry per CDR3 protein. This table has 12,000 or so distinct CDR3 sequences, around three fifths appearing once. The sample's treatment: 10-day PBMC culture with coronavirus spike peptide pools or control peptides (ViraFEST assay). The antigens for these receptors are not known. Sequenced: CD4+ T cells from blood, cultured in vitro. These TCRs come from a human donor who had recovered from COVID-19.

The chain is built from TRBV6-1 and TRBJ2-1; D possibly corresponds to TRBD2 (5 bases). The length of the CDR3 is 14 residues. Trimming took 6 bases from V and 0 from J, leaving 9 bases between them. CDR1 and CDR2 from the germline V gene are MNHNS and SASEGT. The CDR3 DNA follows: TGTGCCAGCAGGAGGGCCCTCTCCTACAATGAGCAGTTCTTC. It is translated as CASRRALSYNEQFF.

This clonotype was observed a few times. CDR3 protein: CASSFSDNQPQHF. The CDR3 DNA is TGTGCCAGCAGCTTTTCAGACAATCAGCCCCAGCATTTT. The chain joins TRBV7-6 to TRBJ1-5; D is unresolved. CDR1 SGHVS and CDR2 FNYEAQ come from the germline V gene. Trimming stripped 3 bases from V and 3 bases from J, with 6 bases between. This CDR3 region has 13 residues.

This rearrangement joins TRBV19 to TRBJ2-1, with 7 bases aligning to TRBD1. The germline V gene has CDR1 LNHDA and CDR2 SQIVND (reference sequence). This CDR3 has 14 amino acids. V lost 4 bases and J lost 4; bases outside the gene matches: 4. As DNA, the CDR3 is TGTGCCAGTAGTAGAGACAGGGAGTACAATGAGCAGTTCTTC. Translating gives CASSRDREYNEQFF.

The chain joins TRBV5-6 to TRBJ2-7; D is unresolved. The CDR3 is made up of 14 amino acids. In germline, CDR1 is SGHDT, CDR2 YYEEEE. Deletions cut 0 bases from V and 5 bases from J, with 12 bases between. CDR3 coding DNA: TGTGCCAGCAGCTTGGGGGTTGGCTGGGACGAGCAGTACTTC. This codes for CASSLGVGWDEQYF.

This rearrangement joins TRBV6-5 to TRBJ1-1; 11 positions match TRBD1. This CDR3 region has 17 residues. Germline V CDR1 and CDR2: MNHEY, SVGAGI. Trimming cost V 3 bases and J 0 bases; bases outside gene matches: 6. Here the CDR3 DNA reads TGTGCCAGCAGTTATGGGACAGGGGGATCCATGAACACTGAAGCTTTCTTT. Translation: CASSYGTGGSMNTEAFF.

This rearrangement joins TRBV20-1 to TRBJ2-1; D uncertain. Germline-derived CDR1 and CDR2 are DFQATT and SNEGSKA (reference sequence). CDR3 length equals 14 residues. V was pared by 0 bases and J by 3 bases, with 9 bases between. The CDR3 nucleotides read TGCAGTGCTAGAGACCCTTACGACTACAATGAGCAGTTCTTC. Amino acids: CSARDPYDYNEQFF.

This clonotype has a single count. CDR3 DNA sequence: TGTGCCAGCAGAAAAGACAGGGGGAGGAACTATGGCTACACCTTC. This codes for CASRKDRGRNYGYTF. The chain couples TRBV28 to TRBJ1-2, with 9 nucleotides matching TRBD1. CDR1 MDHEN and CDR2 SYDVKM come from the germline V gene. Trimming cost V 6 bases and J 2 bases; bases outside gene matches: 7. The CDR3 has 15 residues.

The V call is TRBV5-1, the J call TRBJ2-7; 7 nucleotides agree with TRBD2. CDR3 length: 17 amino acids. Trimming cost V 1 base and J 1 base; bases outside gene matches: 11. Germline-derived CDR1 and CDR2 are SGHRS and YFSETQ. The CDR3 loop reads CASSLLGGGRRSYEQYF. DNA of the CDR3: TGCGCCAGCAGCTTGCTTGGGGGGGGTCGGAGATCCTACGAGCAGTACTTC.

This chain connects TRBV7-7 to TRBJ2-3; 14 positions agree with TRBD2. The ends lost 2 bases at V and 6 bases at J; junction bases unmatched: 13. The germline gives CDR1 SSHAT, CDR2 FNYEAQ (reference sequence). The length of the CDR3 is 19 residues. The CDR3 nucleotides are TGTGCCAGCAGCTTAAAGCCGCCGGGGACTAGCGGGAGTCGGGATACGCAGTATTTT. Its protein is CASSLKPPGTSGSRDTQYF. Filled out from reference TRBV7-7 and TRBJ2-3, the complete variable domain reads GAGVSQSPRYKVTKRGQDVTLRCDPISSHATLYWYQQALGQGPEFLTYFNYEAQPDKSGLPSDRFSAERPEGSISTLTIQRTEQRDSAMYRCASSLKPPGTSGSRDTQYFGPGTRLTVL.

The genes are TRBV7-2 and TRBJ2-5, with a tentative D call TRBD1 (6 bases). V lost 2 bases and J 3 bases, leaving 10 bases between the germline ends. Germline lookup yields CDR1 SGHTA and CDR2 FQGNSA. CDR3 length equals 14 residues. For the CDR3, the DNA is TGTGCCAGCAGCTTACAGGGGTGGAAAGAGACCCAGTACTTC. Its translation is CASSLQGWKETQYF.

This clonotype was seen only a few times. This chain joins TRBV6-1 and TRBJ1-2; no definite D call. CDR1 and CDR2 (germline): MNHNS, SASEGT. The CDR3 contains 12 residues. The V and J ends lost 6 bases and 8 bases respectively, with 13 bases between them. Written as DNA, the CDR3 is TGTGCCAGCAGCCCGTCGGAAGGGGGCTACACCTTC. This encodes CASSPSEGGYTF.

This clonotype was counted a few times. This chain joins TRBV15 and TRBJ1-5; 10 bases map to TRBD1. The CDR3 length is 15 residues. Looked up from germline, CDR1 is LNHNV and CDR2 is YYDKDF (reference sequence). Unmatched junction bases numbered 7, after V lost 5 bases and J lost 6 bases. In DNA, the CDR3 is TGTGCCACCAGCGGGGAAGACAGGGGGCCTCAGCCCCAGCATTTT. Protein: CATSGEDRGPQPQHF.

The chain joins TRBV5-1 to TRBJ2-7, with D perhaps given as TRBD1 or TRBD2 (5 bases each). CDR3 size: 17 residues. The germline V gene has CDR1 SGHRS and CDR2 YFSETQ. Deletions cut 0 bases from V and 2 bases from J, with 18 bases between. DNA for the CDR3: TGCGCCAGCAGCTTGGCGGCGTCGGGACGCGTGACCTACGAGCAGTACTTC. Protein: CASSLAASGRVTYEQYF.

This sequence joins TRBV4-3 and TRBJ1-2; D is possibly TRBD1 (5 bases). The germline V gene has CDR1 LGHNA and CDR2 YSLEER. The CDR3 contains 15 residues. The V gene lost 2 bases and the J gene lost 0 bases, with 10 bases spanning the gap. CDR3 nucleotides: TGCGCCAGCAGCCAACAGGGCTTCCCTAACTATGGCTACACCTTC. Translation gives CASSQQGFPNYGYTF.

V usage is TRBV2 and J usage is TRBJ2-1; D gene unclear. The CDR3 extends over 13 amino acids. Trimming stripped 6 bases from V and 5 bases from J, with 11 bases between. CDR1 and CDR2 from the germline V gene are SNHLY and FYNNEI. Here the CDR3 reads CASRRNSNNEQFF. The CDR3 nucleotides read TGTGCCAGCAGAAGAAATTCTAACAATGAGCAGTTCTTC. Drawing the rest from reference TRBV2 and TRBJ2-1, the complete variable domain is EPEVTQTPSHQVTQMGQEVILRCVPISNHLYFYWYRQILGQKVEFLVSFYNNEISEKSEIFDDQFSVERPDGSNFTLKIRSTKLEDSAMYFCASRRNSNNEQFFGPGTRLTVL.

This chain joins TRBV2 and TRBJ1-1; D uncertain. Germline V lookup: CDR1 SNHLY, CDR2 FYNNEI. V was trimmed by 8 bases and J by 0 bases, leaving 7 bases between them. CDR3 length: 12 amino acids. CDR3 residues: CASSVMNTEAFF. The CDR3, as DNA: TGTGCCAGCTCAGTCATGAACACTGAAGCTTTCTTT.

This clonotype was detected only a few times. The rearrangement links TRBV27 to TRBJ1-2; 7 nucleotides align to TRBD1. The CDR3 runs 13 residues. V was pared by 8 bases and J by 8 bases, with 11 bases of the junction left unmatched. Germline V lookup: CDR1 MNHEY, CDR2 SMNVEV (reference sequence). CDR3 coding DNA: TGTGCCAGCCGCAGCACAGGGGATTTCGGCTACACCTTC. It translates to CASRSTGDFGYTF.

This chain's CDR3 is CASSQARQETQYF. CDR3 bases: TGTGCCAGCAGCCAAGCTAGACAAGAGACCCAGTACTTC. This chain connects TRBV4-2 to TRBJ2-5; D call uncertain. Germline V gene data show CDR1 as LGHNA and CDR2 as YNFKEQ. There are 13 residues in the CDR3. The germline V and J ends were trimmed by 1 base and 2 bases, with 5 bases remaining between them.

The V and J genes are TRBV20-1 and TRBJ1-2; D unclear. Trimming stripped 0 bases from V and 3 bases from J, with 14 bases between. CDR3 length: 15 residues. In germline, CDR1 is DFQATT, CDR2 SNEGSKA (reference sequence). The CDR3 here is CSARDDIRQDYGYTF. In nucleotides, the CDR3 is TGCAGTGCTAGAGATGACATCCGGCAGGACTATGGCTACACCTTC.

This chain joins TRBV20-1 and TRBJ2-1; TRBD2 is a possible D gene (5 bases). Germline CDR1 is DFQATT and CDR2 is SNEGSKA (reference sequence). The CDR3 extends over 20 amino acids. With 0 bases removed from V and 0 bases from J, the gap between germline ends came to 24 bases. Written as DNA, the CDR3 is TGCAGTGCTAGAGATTGGGAATCAGCGGCCTATACAAGCTCCTACAATGAGCAGTTCTTC. It translates to CSARDWESAAYTSSYNEQFF.

The J gene is TRBJ2-1, the V gene TRBV20-1; possibly TRBD2 for D (5 bases). The CDR3 contains 17 residues. Trimming stripped 4 bases from V and 2 bases from J, with 21 bases between. Germline V CDR1 and CDR2: DFQATT, SNEGSKA (reference sequence). The CDR3 DNA reads as TGCAGTGCTACTGTCCCCCTGGGCAGCGGTGCCTACAATGAGCAGTTCTTC. Its translation: CSATVPLGSGAYNEQFF.

This clonotype was observed a handful of times. V and J are TRBV20-1 and TRBJ1-1; 8 bases agree with TRBD1. V trimming: 1 base; J trimming: 2 bases; junction bases outside the gene matches: 9. The CDR3 extends over 16 amino acids. Per the germline V gene, CDR1 is DFQATT and CDR2 is SNEGSKA (reference sequence). The CDR3 DNA reads TGCAGTGCTAGAGGTATTTTAGGACAGGGTAACACTGAAGCTTTCTTT. This codes for CSARGILGQGNTEAFF.

The J gene is TRBJ1-2, the V gene TRBV6-5; D unclear. Trimming left V 3 bases short and J 5 bases short, with 22 bases between. CDR3 length equals 17 residues. Germline CDR1 is MNHEY and CDR2 is SVGAGI. CDR3 sequence reads: CASSYTAEGIAWYGYTF. CDR3 sequence (DNA): TGTGCCAGCAGTTATACGGCAGAAGGAATCGCTTGGTATGGCTACACCTTC.

The V gene is TRBV20-1, the J gene TRBJ2-1; 10 nucleotides line up with TRBD1. Germline CDR1 is DFQATT and CDR2 is SNEGSKA (reference sequence). This CDR3 comprises 15 residues. V lost 6 bases to trimming and J lost 4 bases; unmatched junction nucleotides: 9. The CDR3 coding sequence is TGCAGTGCCAATCCAGGGACAGGGGAATACAATGAGCAGTTCTTC. It encodes CSANPGTGEYNEQFF.

Judged by abundance, this clonotype is large. The chain has TRBV6-1 and TRBJ1-5; D is unresolved. The length of the CDR3 is 13 residues. Germline V gene sequence: CDR1 MNHNS, CDR2 SASEGT. Trimming pared 8 bases from V and 0 bases from J, leaving 8 bases between. As DNA, the CDR3 is TGTGCCAGCCTGGGCCATAGCAATCAGCCCCAGCATTTT. The encoded protein is CASLGHSNQPQHF.

This clonotype was observed a few times. The chain couples TRBV6-1 to TRBJ1-2; tentatively, D is TRBD1 (6 bases). The germline V and J ends were trimmed by 5 bases and 4 bases, with 11 bases remaining between them. CDR3 length equals 13 residues. Looked up from germline, CDR1 is MNHNS and CDR2 is SASEGT. Written as DNA, the CDR3 is TGTGCCAGCAGTCCGGGGGGCGTCTATGGCTACACCTTC. Amino acids: CASSPGGVYGYTF.

In its sample, this clonotype was seen a few times. V usage is TRBV6-1 and J usage is TRBJ1-5; 9 bases match TRBD1. V was pared by 7 bases and J by 1 base, with 11 bases of the junction left unmatched. Germline V gene data show CDR1 as MNHNS and CDR2 as SASEGT. The CDR3 is 17 amino acids. Here the CDR3 DNA reads TGTGCCAGCACCCGGGACAGGGCTAGCGGAAGCAATCAGCCCCAGCATTTT. Amino acid sequence: CASTRDRASGSNQPQHF.

The count of this clonotype is one. The chain has TRBV30 and TRBJ1-5; weak D call: TRBD1 (6 bases). From germline, CDR1 is GTSNPN and CDR2 SVGIG (reference sequence). This CDR3 region has 15 residues. V was pared by 2 bases and J by 0 bases, with 11 bases between. The CDR3 is CAWSRTANSNQPQHF. The CDR3 nucleotides read TGTGCCTGGAGTCGGACAGCTAATAGCAATCAGCCCCAGCATTTT.

V and J are TRBV20-1 and TRBJ2-3, with D uncertain. In germline, CDR1 is DFQATT, CDR2 SNEGSKA (reference sequence). Trimming shortened V by 3 bases and J by 5 bases, and 15 bases separated the two germline ends. The CDR3 is 14 amino acids. The CDR3 loop reads CSASGGKIRDTQYF. Here the CDR3 DNA reads TGCAGTGCTAGCGGCGGAAAAATCAGAGATACGCAGTATTTT.

This clonotype was counted a few times. V usage is TRBV24-1 and J usage is TRBJ2-2; D not certain. V lost 3 bases, J lost 3 bases, and 7 bases lay in between. CDR3 length equals 14 residues. Germline V gene lookup returns CDR1 KGHDR and CDR2 SFDVKD. CDR3: CATSDVGYTGELFF. The CDR3 DNA follows: TGTGCCACCAGTGATGTAGGGTACACCGGGGAGCTGTTTTTT.

The genes are TRBV6-1 and TRBJ1-2; tentatively, D is TRBD1 (5 bases). V was shortened by 7 bases and J by 6 bases, with 15 bases between the two germline ends. Germline V gene data show CDR1 as MNHNS and CDR2 as SASEGT. This CDR3 is 13 amino acids long. The CDR3 nucleotides read TGTGCCAGCACCCGAGGGGCGGTGGATGGCTACACCTTC. Translation: CASTRGAVDGYTF.

The chain uses TRBV20-1 and TRBJ2-3; TRBD2 agrees at 11 bases. Germline assignment: CDR1 DFQATT and CDR2 SNEGSKA (reference sequence). The CDR3 contains 17 residues. V shed 1 base, J shed 1 base, and the junction held 7 bases outside the gene matches. The CDR3 spells CSARGDGTSGGTDTQYF. CDR3 DNA sequence: TGCAGTGCTAGAGGCGACGGGACTAGCGGAGGCACAGATACGCAGTATTTT.